The subject of this entry is one T cell receptor beta chain. Its antigen is unidentified. The sequenced template was RNA, covering the TCR beta CDR3 region. The authors performed first-round RT-PCR with HTBI primers and then a second-round multiplex PCR. TCRdb reanalysed the multiplex PCR reads using MiXCR and keeps one entry per CDR3 protein. The sample holds 400,000 to 450,000 distinct CDR3 sequences, more than 20% seen once. The data stem from a study of Graves' ophthalmopathy and Graves' hyperthyroidism. Study observations and caveats: Also, most clonotypes expanded in the thyroid above 0.001 frequency appeared in blood. Stable hyperthyroidism and ophthalmopathy were told apart by a 13-signature model, which achieved roughly 90% sensitivity and nearly 84% specificity.

The sample was peripheral blood. The clonotype originates from a woman under 30 with stable Graves' hyperthyroidism.

CDR3 amino acids: CAISETEGNYEQYF. As DNA, the CDR3 is TGTGCCATCAGTGAAACAGAAGGAAACTACGAGCAGTACTTC. V is TRBV10-3 and J is TRBJ2-7, with D unresolved. V was shortened by 3 bases and J by 3 bases, with 12 bases between the two germline ends. The CDR3 totals 14 residues. Per germline, CDR1 ENHRY and CDR2 SYGVKD.